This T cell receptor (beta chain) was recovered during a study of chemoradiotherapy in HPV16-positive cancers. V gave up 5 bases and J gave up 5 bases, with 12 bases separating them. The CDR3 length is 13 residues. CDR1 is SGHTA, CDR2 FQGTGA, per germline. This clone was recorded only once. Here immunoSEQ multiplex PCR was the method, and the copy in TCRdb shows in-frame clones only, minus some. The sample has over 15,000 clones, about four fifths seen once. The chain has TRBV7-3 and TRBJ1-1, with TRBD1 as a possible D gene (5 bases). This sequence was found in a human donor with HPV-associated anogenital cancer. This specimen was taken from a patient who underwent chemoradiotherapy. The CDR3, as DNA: TGTGCCAGCAGCACAGAGGAGGGGACTGAAGCTTTCTTT. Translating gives CASSTEEGTEAFF. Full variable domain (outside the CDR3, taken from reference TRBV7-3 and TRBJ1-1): GAGVSQTPSNKVTEKGKYVELRCDPISGHTALYWYRQSLGQGPEFLIYFQGTGAADDSGLPNDRFFAVRPEGSVSTLKIQRTERGDSAVYLCASSTEEGTEAFFGQGTRLTVV.